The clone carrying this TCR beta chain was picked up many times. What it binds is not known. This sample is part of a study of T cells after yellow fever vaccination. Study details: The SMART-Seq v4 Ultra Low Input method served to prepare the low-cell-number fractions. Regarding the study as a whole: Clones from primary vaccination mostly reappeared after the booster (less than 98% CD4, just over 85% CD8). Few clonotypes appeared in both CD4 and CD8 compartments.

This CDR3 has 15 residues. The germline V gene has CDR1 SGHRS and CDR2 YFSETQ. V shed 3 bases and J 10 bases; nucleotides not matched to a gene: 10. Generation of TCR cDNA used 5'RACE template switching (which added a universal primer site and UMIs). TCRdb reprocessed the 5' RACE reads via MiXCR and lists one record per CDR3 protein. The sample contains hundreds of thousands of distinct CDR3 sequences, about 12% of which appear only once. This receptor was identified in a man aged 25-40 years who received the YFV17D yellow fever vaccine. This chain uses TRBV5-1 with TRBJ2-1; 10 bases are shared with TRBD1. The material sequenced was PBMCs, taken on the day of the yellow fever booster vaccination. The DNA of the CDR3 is TGCGCCAGCAGCTCGTCGGGACAGGGGAACGGGGAGCAGTTCTTC. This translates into CASSSSGQGNGEQFF.